This T cell receptor beta chain was documented in a study of blood T cell repertoires in COVID-19. The overall study: There were acute and convalescent COVID-19 samples, and they came from the United States, Italy and Spain. T cells, B-cell-depleted T cells, or PBMCs provided the cDNA or gDNA that served as material.

The CDR3 is 14 amino acids. The V end was cut by 2 bases, the J end by 2 bases, with 10 bases between. The germline gives CDR1 KGHSH, CDR2 LQKENI. Authors' methods: Amplification of reference gene primers provided the estimated nucleated cell counts. Sequenced by immunoSEQ multiplex PCR; TCRdb stores in-frame clones only, minus some. V and J calls and clone size are copied from that table; D and trimming were computed from the DNA. This sample yields some 180,000 clones, of which 75% to 80% are seen a single time; approximately 9% belongs to the top ten. This clonotype was obtained from a woman aged 45-59 years with active or convalescent COVID-19. The sequenced sample consisted of peripheral blood. The chain is built from TRBV18 and TRBJ2-7, with D possibly matching TRBD1 (6 bases). As DNA, the CDR3 is TGTGCCAGCTCACCAGAAGGGGGTACCTACGAGCAGTACTTC. It codes for CASSPEGGTYEQYF.